A single sample gave rise to the 13 T cell receptor beta chains below, sequenced in a study of blood T cells in healthy people across ages. A J-beta primer mix and a sample-barcoded 5' primer were used in a second PCR of roughly 6 to 12 cycles. TCRdb reprocessed the 5' RACE reads via MiXCR and lists one record per CDR3 protein. The sample has around 870,000 distinct CDR3 sequences, roughly 26% seen once. The sample was blood. These receptors originate from a woman older than 75 in good health.

This clonotype was seen just once. The chain joins TRBV12-3 or TRBV12-4 to TRBJ2-2; TRBD1 is a possible D gene (6 bases). The germline V and J ends were trimmed by 6 bases and 0 bases, with 14 bases remaining between them. The CDR3 is 16 amino acids. The CDR3 bases are TGTGCCAGCAGATGGTCCGGGACAACGAACACCGGGGAGCTGTTTTTT. The encoded protein is CASRWSGTTNTGELFF.

This clonotype was recorded a few times. The chain couples TRBV2 to TRBJ1-4, with 7 bases aligning to TRBD1. The V and J ends lost 8 bases and 8 bases, in that order; junction bases with no gene match: 11. Germline V lookup: CDR1 SNHLY, CDR2 FYNNEI. The CDR3 spans 14 residues. The CDR3 DNA reads as TGTGCCAGCCGCCGAGGGGGCGGTGGCGAAAAACTGTTTTTT. Its protein is CASRRGGGGEKLFF. The full variable domain, with the rest looked up from reference TRBV2 and TRBJ1-4, is EPEVTQTPSHQVTQMGQEVILRCVPISNHLYFYWYRQILGQKVEFLVSFYNNEISEKSEIFDDQFSVERPDGSNFTLKIRSTKLEDSAMYFCASRRGGGGEKLFFGSGTQLSVL.

This clonotype was counted ten times or more. The chain combines TRBV7-2 with TRBJ2-5; D is unclear. V lost 5 bases to trimming and J lost 5 bases, with 12 bases between them. This CDR3 is 13 amino acids long. Germline CDR1 and CDR2: SGHTA and FQGNSA. The CDR3 loop is CASSRYSSETQYF. CDR3 nucleotides: TGTGCCAGCAGCCGTTATAGCAGCGAGACCCAGTACTTC.

The rearrangement uses TRBV6-1 and TRBJ1-2; TRBD1 might be the D (6 bases). Germline-derived CDR1 and CDR2 are MNHNS and SASEGT. The CDR3 contains 13 residues. The germline V and J ends were trimmed by 2 bases and 7 bases, with 11 bases remaining between them. CDR3 nucleotides: TGTGCCAGCAGTGAATCGGGGGCTGGTGGCTACACCTTC. The encoded protein is CASSESGAGGYTF.

The chain has TRBV4-3 and TRBJ2-7; 10 bases line up with TRBD1. This CDR3 contains 14 residues. Germline V gene sequence: CDR1 LGHNA, CDR2 YSLEER. The V segment lost 1 base and the J segment 5 bases; nucleotides outside the gene matches: 2. The CDR3, as DNA: TGCGCCAGCAGCCAAGGGACAGGGGGGGACGAGCAGTACTTC. It specifies CASSQGTGGDEQYF.

The J gene is TRBJ2-7, the V gene TRBV2; D gene uncertain. The CDR3 has 14 amino acids. V was clipped by 0 bases and J by 0 bases, with 6 bases between them. Per germline, CDR1 SNHLY and CDR2 FYNNEI. CDR3 loop: CASSEATISYEQYF. In DNA form, the CDR3 reads TGTGCCAGCAGTGAAGCGACGATCTCCTACGAGCAGTACTTC.

This clonotype was observed at least ten times. J is TRBJ2-7 and V is TRBV2; D remains ambiguous. The germline gives CDR1 SNHLY, CDR2 FYNNEI. V lost 6 bases, J lost 0 bases, and 6 bases lay in between. The CDR3 is made up of 12 amino acids. The CDR3 here is CASRTVSYEQYF. The CDR3 nucleotides read TGTGCCAGCAGAACGGTCTCCTACGAGCAGTACTTC.

This clonotype was seen more than once but under ten times. CDR3 region: CASCRDLGTADGQFF. CDR3 DNA sequence: TGTGCCAGCTGCCGCGATCTTGGGACAGCCGACGGGCAGTTCTTC. The chain carries TRBV7-2 and TRBJ2-1; 7 bases are shared with TRBD1. CDR1 is SGHTA and CDR2 is FQGNSA in the germline V gene. The CDR3 extends over 15 amino acids. The trim removed 8 bases at V and 12 bases at J, leaving 19 bases unmatched.

This sequence joins TRBV27 and TRBJ1-1; TRBD1 is a possible D gene (5 bases). This CDR3 has 14 residues. CDR1 is MNHEY, CDR2 SMNVEV, per germline (reference sequence). With 5 bases removed from V and 5 bases from J, the gap between germline ends came to 15 bases. Here the CDR3 reads CASSRNSGTTEAFF. CDR3 DNA: TGTGCCAGCAGTCGAAATTCCGGGACGACTGAAGCTTTCTTT.

Remarks on this clonotype: An end of the junction differs from the germline gene, which may be a read error. The chain employs TRBV5-5 and TRBJ1-6; perhaps TRBD1 as D (5 bases). The CDR3 is made up of 15 amino acids. Per the germline V gene, CDR1 is SGHKS and CDR2 is YYEKEE (reference sequence). CDR3 loop: CASSSDPGLRAPPHF. The CDR3 bases are TGTGCCAGCAGCTCTGACCCGGGACTGCGGGCACCCCCCCACTTT.

The rearrangement links TRBV7-2 to TRBJ2-2, with D uncertain. The CDR3 length is 13 residues. In germline, CDR1 is SGHTA, CDR2 FQGNSA. Trimming took 5 bases from V and 4 from J, leaving 8 bases between them. CDR3 DNA sequence: TGTGCCAGCAGCAGGTCTTCCACCGGGGAGCTGTTTTTT. This sequence encodes CASSRSSTGELFF. The full variable domain, rest sourced from reference TRBV7-2 and TRBJ2-2, is GAGVSQSPSNKVTEKGKDVELRCDPISGHTALYWYRQSLGQGLEFLIYFQGNSAPDKSGLPSDRFSAERTGGSVSTLTIQRTQQEDSAVYLCASSRSSTGELFFGEGSRLTVL.

This clonotype was detected ten times or more. The chain is built from TRBV5-1 and TRBJ2-3, with 8 nucleotides matching TRBD1. CDR3 length equals 14 residues. V shed 6 bases, J shed 0 bases, and the junction held 3 bases outside the gene matches. CDR1 and CDR2 from the germline V gene are SGHRS and YFSETQ. Written as DNA, the CDR3 is TGCGCCAGCACCTACAGGGGGAGCACAGATACGCAGTATTTT. Its translation is CASTYRGSTDTQYF. The variable domain in full, completed from reference TRBV5-1 and TRBJ2-3, reads KAGVTQTPRYLIKTRGQQVTLSCSPISGHRSVSWYQQTPGQGLQFLFEYFSETQRNKGNFPGRFSGRQFSNSRSEMNVSTLELGDSALYLCASTYRGSTDTQYFGPGTRLTVL.

This clonotype was recorded a few times. The chain combines TRBV21-1 with TRBJ1-5; the D segment call TRBD1 is taken from the table without a DNA check. TRBV21-1 is a pseudogene. The CDR3 extends over 17 amino acids. Here the CDR3 reads CASSSRTLKGGEKPQHF. The CDR3 DNA reads as TGTGCCAGCAGCTCCCGGACGCTTAAGGGGGGGGAGAAGCCCCAGCATTTT.